This T cell receptor (beta chain) came from a study of blood T cell repertoires in COVID-19. In the study overall: Acute-phase and convalescent COVID-19 samples originated in the United States, Italy and Spain. T cells, B-cell-depleted T cells, or PBMCs supplied cDNA or gDNA.

The table lists this clone with many counts. Per the study methods: Amplification from reference gene primers served as the basis for estimated nucleated cell counts. Profiled with immunoSEQ multiplex PCR; TCRdb holds only in-frame clones, not every one. The V and J calls and clone size come from that table; D and trimming were worked out from the DNA. Of 250,000 to 300,000 clones in the sample, more than 70% were seen once. The clonotype comes from a man older than 75 with acute or convalescent COVID-19. The sequenced sample consisted of peripheral blood.

The CDR3 spells CASTPRGNSNQPQHF. The CDR3 region has the DNA TGTGCCAGCACCCCTCGGGGGAATAGCAATCAGCCCCAGCATTTT. The V call is TRBV6-2 or TRBV6-3, the J call TRBJ1-5; possibly TRBD1 for D (5 bases). The ends were cut back, 7 bases at V and 0 bases at J, with 13 bases in the middle. Germline CDR1 is MNHEY and CDR2 is SVGEGT. This CDR3 has 15 residues.